The 31 T cell receptor beta chains reported below all come from one sample, sequenced in a study. Each CDR3 protein gets one entry after TCRdb re-called the 5' RACE reads with MiXCR. The sample carries more than 40,000 distinct CDR3 sequences, roughly 27% recorded once. Source material: memory CD4+ T cells sorted from a lymph node. Noted subset: memory CD4+ T cells, CD4+CD45RO+CD25-. These receptors were obtained from a female donor with breast cancer.

The chain joins TRBV18 to TRBJ2-7; 12 bases are a match to TRBD1. This CDR3 is 16 amino acids long. The J segment lost 7 bases and the V segment lost 1 base, leaving 8 bases of the junction unmatched. Germline values: CDR1 KGHSH, CDR2 LQKENI. CDR3 nucleotides: TGTGCCAGCTCACCACGTTCCCGGGACAGGGGGCTGGAGCAGTACTTC. Translation gives CASSPRSRDRGLEQYF.

A few counts support this clonotype. The chain joins TRBV27 to TRBJ1-5; TRBD1 agrees at 9 bases. V dropped 5 bases and J dropped 0; count of bases not matched to a gene: 5. The CDR3 runs to 16 residues. Germline loops: CDR1 MNHEY, CDR2 SMNVEV (reference sequence). Here the CDR3 reads CASSPGTGYSNQPQHF. In nucleotides, the CDR3 is TGTGCCAGCAGTCCGGGGACAGGGTATAGCAATCAGCCCCAGCATTTT.

This chain connects TRBV28 to TRBJ1-6; the match to TRBD1 covers 8 bases. Germline trimming cut 7 bases from V and 4 bases from J; bases unmatched to any gene: 9. The CDR3 has 16 amino acids. CDR1 MDHEN and CDR2 SYDVKM come from the germline V gene. The CDR3 spells CASIPTGEAYNSPLHF. The CDR3 coding sequence is TGTGCCAGCATCCCGACAGGGGAGGCGTATAATTCACCCCTCCACTTT.

This chain links TRBV12-3 or TRBV12-4 with TRBJ2-7, with D perhaps assigned TRBD1 or TRBD2 (5 bases each). Trimming took off 6 bases at V and 5 bases at J, with 14 bases between the two ends. The CDR3 runs 13 residues. This CDR3 reads CASSLGTADEQYF. CDR3 DNA sequence: TGTGCCAGCAGCCTCGGGACCGCGGACGAGCAGTACTTC.

This clonotype showed up just a few times. The V gene is TRBV4-1, the J gene TRBJ2-5; 10 bases agree with TRBD1. The CDR3 sequence is 15 residues long. Trimming took 8 bases from V and 5 from J; bases not matched to a gene: 11. Germline V gives CDR1 MGHRA, CDR2 YSYEKL. CDR3 bases: TGCGCCAGCTCTCCCCGGGACAGGGGAGGGGAGACCCAGTACTTC. It yields the protein CASSPRDRGGETQYF.

This clonotype occurred many times. V usage is TRBV20-1 and J usage is TRBJ2-1, with D hard to call. The CDR3 extends over 11 amino acids. Germline-derived CDR1 and CDR2 are DFQATT and SNEGSKA (reference sequence). Trimming cost V 3 bases and J 8 bases, with 8 bases left between them. CDR3 residues: CSARRSHEQFF. CDR3 DNA sequence: TGCAGTGCTAGGAGAAGCCATGAGCAGTTCTTC.

In its sample, this clonotype was seen many times. The chain is built from TRBV6-1 and TRBJ1-2; 10 nucleotides match TRBD1. The CDR3 has 15 amino acids. Unmatched junction bases numbered 4, after V lost 2 bases and J lost 4 bases. Germline V gene data show CDR1 as MNHNS and CDR2 as SASEGT. CDR3 sequence (DNA): TGTGCCAGCAGTGAAAGGACAGGGGGGCCCTATGGCTACACCTTC. Protein: CASSERTGGPYGYTF.

This clonotype was detected a few times. The chain has TRBV5-1 and TRBJ2-7, with 9 bases fitting TRBD2. The V segment lost 2 bases and the J segment 7 bases; nucleotides outside the gene matches: 7. Germline V gene sequence: CDR1 SGHRS, CDR2 YFSETQ. The CDR3 is 14 amino acids. CDR3 nucleotide sequence: TGCGCCAGCAGCTTCCTAGCGGGGACTTGGGAGCAGTACTTC. This sequence encodes CASSFLAGTWEQYF.

The rearrangement uses TRBV28 and TRBJ2-7, with a tentative D call TRBD1 (6 bases). The CDR3 consists of 15 residues. The ends were cut back, 6 bases at V and 1 base at J, with 16 bases in the middle. Germline values: CDR1 MDHEN, CDR2 SYDVKM. The CDR3 sequence: CASSSQAQGSYEQYF. The CDR3 nucleotides read TGTGCCAGCAGCTCCCAGGCTCAGGGGTCCTACGAGCAGTACTTC.

This clonotype came up a few times. The chain carries TRBV20-1 and TRBJ2-2; 14 bases align to TRBD2. This CDR3 is 16 amino acids long. Germline-derived CDR1 and CDR2 are DFQATT and SNEGSKA (reference sequence). With 6 bases clipped from V and 4 bases from J, the junction kept 7 bases outside the gene matches. The CDR3 sequence is CSAWRTSGRFTGELFF. In DNA, the CDR3 is TGCAGTGCCTGGCGGACTAGCGGGAGGTTCACCGGGGAGCTGTTTTTT.

V gene TRBV6-5 combines with J gene TRBJ2-7; 11 bases are a match to TRBD1. With V trimmed by 4 bases and J by 1 base, 9 bases remained unmatched. Germline V gene lookup returns CDR1 MNHEY and CDR2 SVGAGI. The CDR3 sequence is 17 residues long. Here the CDR3 DNA reads TGTGCCAGCAGTTCCAGGGACAGGGGGGTAGGATCCTACGAGCAGTACTTC. Translating it yields CASSSRDRGVGSYEQYF.

The rearrangement joins TRBV7-3 to TRBJ2-5, with TRBD1 identical over 7 bases. J lost 5 bases, V lost 5 bases, and 5 bases had no gene match. The CDR3 length is 13 residues. Germline values: CDR1 SGHTA, CDR2 FQGTGA. The CDR3 loop reads CASSPQQGETQYF. CDR3 in DNA: TGTGCCAGCAGCCCCCAACAGGGGGAGACCCAGTACTTC. The full variable domain, completed using reference TRBV7-3 and TRBJ2-5, is GAGVSQTPSNKVTEKGKYVELRCDPISGHTALYWYRQSLGQGPEFLIYFQGTGAADDSGLPNDRFFAVRPEGSVSTLKIQRTERGDSAVYLCASSPQQGETQYFGPGTRLLVL.

In this sample, this clonotype turned up a few times. CDR3 loop: CASSEQGSSTEAFF. For the CDR3, the DNA is TGTGCCAGCAGCGAACAGGGGAGTAGTACTGAAGCTTTCTTT. The rearrangement links TRBV7-9 to TRBJ1-1; 7 nucleotides agree with TRBD1. The germline V gene encodes CDR1 SEHNR and CDR2 FQNEAQ (reference sequence). J gave up 5 bases and V 5 bases, and 8 bases lay outside the gene matches. This CDR3 region has 14 residues.

This clonotype turned up a few times. The chain combines TRBV5-1 with TRBJ1-1; the D is unclear. Between the trimmed V and J ends, which lost 4 bases and 0 bases, there was a span of 7 bases. CDR1 and CDR2 from the germline V gene are SGHRS and YFSETQ. CDR3 size: 13 residues. The CDR3 nucleotides are TGCGCCAGCAGCCGGGTCATGAACACTGAAGCTTTCTTT. Translation: CASSRVMNTEAFF.

This clonotype was counted a few times. The chain employs TRBV6-1 and TRBJ2-7; TRBD1 matches at 12 bases. V lost 1 base, J lost 7 bases, and 8 bases stayed unmatched. The germline gives CDR1 MNHNS, CDR2 SASEGT. The CDR3 consists of 16 residues. CDR3 DNA sequence: TGTGCCAGCAGTGAAGAACCGGGACAGGGGGCTCGGGAGCAGTACTTC. Translating gives CASSEEPGQGAREQYF.

The sample holds a few counts of this clonotype. The rearrangement joins TRBV3-1 to TRBJ2-5, with a weak D call TRBD2 (6 bases). Germline V gene lookup returns CDR1 LGHDT and CDR2 YNNKEL (reference sequence). The length of the CDR3 is 14 residues. Trimming took 4 bases from V and 3 from J, leaving 12 bases between them. CDR3 nucleotide sequence: TGTGCCAGCAGCCCTGGGGGAGGAGAAGAGACCCAGTACTTC. Protein product: CASSPGGGEETQYF.

The J gene is TRBJ1-6, the V gene TRBV6-6; D gene uncertain. Trimming cost V 8 bases and J 10 bases, with 15 bases left between them. CDR1 is MNHNY and CDR2 is SVGAGI in the germline V gene (reference sequence). The CDR3 totals 13 residues. The CDR3 loop reads CASGRALGSPLHF. The CDR3 DNA reads TGTGCCAGCGGTCGGGCCCTCGGCTCACCCCTCCACTTT.

This chain uses TRBV28 with TRBJ2-7; tentatively, D is TRBD1 (5 bases). The CDR3 extends over 20 amino acids. V dropped 6 bases and J dropped 4 bases, with 34 bases sitting between them. Germline V lookup: CDR1 MDHEN, CDR2 SYDVKM. The CDR3: CASSTQGGRQDSNLGYEQYF. DNA for the CDR3: TGTGCCAGCAGCACCCAGGGTGGGCGGCAAGACAGCAACCTAGGATACGAGCAGTACTTC.

The rearrangement uses TRBV11-2 and TRBJ2-1, with D perhaps TRBD1 (5 bases). V lost 2 bases to trimming and J lost 4 bases, with 15 bases between them. This CDR3 region has 16 residues. In germline, CDR1 is SGHAT, CDR2 FQNNGV. The CDR3 region is CASSLMDIGPYNEQFF. CDR3 nucleotides: TGTGCCAGCAGCTTAATGGACATCGGGCCTTACAATGAGCAGTTCTTC.

The rearrangement uses TRBV27 and TRBJ2-1; the D gene is possibly TRBD2 (6 bases). CDR3 length: 15 residues. With 2 bases removed from V and 5 bases from J, the gap between germline ends came to 13 bases. CDR1 is MNHEY and CDR2 is SMNVEV in the germline V gene (reference sequence). Here the CDR3 reads CASSLDGSRDNEQFF. Here the CDR3 DNA reads TGTGCCAGCAGTTTAGACGGGAGTAGGGACAATGAGCAGTTCTTC.

This clonotype occurred a few times. The chain combines TRBV10-3 with TRBJ1-1, with a weak D call TRBD1 (6 bases). The CDR3 has 17 residues. The V gene's germline CDR1 is ENHRY and CDR2 SYGVKD. V was trimmed by 4 bases and J by 1 base, leaving 19 bases between them. The CDR3 region is CAISGGVWGATNTEAFF. The DNA of the CDR3 is TGTGCCATCAGTGGAGGGGTTTGGGGGGCGACGAACACTGAAGCTTTCTTT.

This clonotype has more than one count but fewer than ten. The junction shows a germline mismatch at one end, possibly a read error. The chain links TRBV5-1 to TRBJ2-3; 7 nucleotides align to TRBD2. The CDR3 spans 15 residues. The V gene's germline CDR1 is SGHRS and CDR2 YFSETQ. CDR3 in DNA: TGCGCCGGCAGCTTGGCTAGCGGAAGCACAGATACGCAGTATTTT. This gives the protein CAGSLASGSTDTQYF.

As for this clonotype: A read error may produce the germline difference seen at one junction end. This chain uses TRBV2 with TRBJ2-1, with 9 bases aligning to TRBD1. The CDR3 is 15 amino acids. The germline CDR1 and CDR2 sequences are SNHLY and FYNNEI. In nucleotides, the CDR3 is TGTGCCAGCTGGTACTCGGGGACAGGGAGCAATGAGCAGTGCTTC. Translating it yields CASWYSGTGSNEQCF.

This chain links TRBV5-1 with TRBJ2-5, with 8 bases identical to TRBD2. V lost 1 base, J lost 5 bases, and 7 bases stayed unmatched. Germline CDR1 and CDR2: SGHRS and YFSETQ. This CDR3 has 15 residues. This chain's CDR3 is CASSLSGGPVETQYF. The CDR3 coding sequence is TGCGCCAGCAGCTTGTCGGGAGGGCCCGTGGAGACCCAGTACTTC.

This clonotype was counted only a few times. CDR3 coding DNA: TGTGCCAGCAGTTACGGGGACAGGCAGGGGGAAAACATTCAGTACTTC. Translation: CASSYGDRQGENIQYF. The chain joins TRBV6-6 to TRBJ2-4, with 8 nucleotides matching TRBD1. CDR3 length: 16 amino acids. CDR1 MNHNY and CDR2 SVGAGI come from the germline V gene (reference sequence). V shed 2 bases and J 5 bases; nucleotides not matched to a gene: 8.

This clonotype came up a few times. CDR3: CASSLRGASSTDTQYF. For the CDR3, the DNA is TGTGCCAGCAGCTTAAGGGGGGCATCTAGCACAGATACGCAGTATTTT. The chain is built from TRBV7-3 and TRBJ2-3; D tentatively reads TRBD1 or TRBD2 (6 bases each). V lost 1 base and J 0 bases, leaving 11 bases between the germline ends. Germline V gives CDR1 SGHTA, CDR2 FQGTGA. There are 16 residues in the CDR3.

V is TRBV20-1 and J is TRBJ2-1, with 8 bases matching TRBD2. From germline, CDR1 is DFQATT and CDR2 SNEGSKA (reference sequence). The CDR3 runs to 14 residues. The CDR3 sequence: CRAGAGTSYNEQFF. The CDR3 nucleotides read TGCAGGGCGGGAGCCGGGACTAGCTACAATGAGCAGTTCTTC.

This clonotype was seen a handful of times. The V call is TRBV6-6, the J call TRBJ2-5, with 10 bases fitting TRBD2. Unmatched junction bases numbered 5, after V lost 6 bases and J lost 4 bases. The CDR3 loop spans 14 amino acids. CDR1 is MNHNY and CDR2 is SVGAGI in the germline V gene (reference sequence). CDR3 in amino acids: CASRLLAGTETQYF. CDR3 nucleotide sequence: TGTGCCAGCAGGCTACTAGCGGGAACAGAGACCCAGTACTTC.

V and J are TRBV29-1 and TRBJ1-1, with 7 bases that match TRBD1. Germline V lookup: CDR1 SQVTM, CDR2 ANQGSEA. The CDR3 has 12 amino acids. Trimming at V came to 7 bases and at J to 10 bases, leaving 12 bases not matched to a gene. The CDR3 DNA sequence: TGCAGCGCGGGGGGAGGGGGCCGGGTAGCTTTCTTT. It specifies CSAGGGGRVAFF.

This clonotype turned up a few times. The rearrangement links TRBV27 to TRBJ1-6; D might be TRBD1 (5 bases). Deletions cut 3 bases from V and 16 bases from J, with 22 bases between. The CDR3 is 15 amino acids. Germline V gene data show CDR1 as MNHEY and CDR2 as SMNVEV (reference sequence). CDR3 DNA: TGTGCCAGCAGTTTTTCCCCTCACACAGGCTCGGGTCTCCACTTT. Residues: CASSFSPHTGSGLHF.

This clonotype was found many times. The chain carries TRBV6-5 and TRBJ1-2, with D maybe TRBD1 (5 bases). CDR3 size: 14 residues. The germline V gene encodes CDR1 MNHEY and CDR2 SVGAGI. Trimming stripped 7 bases from V and 8 bases from J, with 20 bases between. The CDR3 protein is CASTSPSGPRGYTF. The CDR3 region has the DNA TGTGCCAGCACTTCCCCCTCAGGGCCCCGGGGCTACACCTTC.